The 8 T cell receptor beta chains listed next were all sequenced from one sample in a study of T cell responses to AZD1222 COVID-19 vaccine. TCRdb's copy holds only in-frame clones and misses some; the assay was immunoSEQ multiplex PCR. The sample contains around 260,000 clones, approximately 95% of which appear only once. The source material was peripheral blood, sampled on day 0 of AZD1222 vaccination. Receptors were obtained from an adult in good health.

The CDR3 here is CASSSNRYLAKNIQYF. CDR3 sequence (DNA): TGTGCCAGCAGTTCGAACAGGTACCTAGCCAAAAACATTCAGTACTTC. V usage is TRBV27 and J usage is TRBJ2-4, with D possibly matching TRBD1 (5 bases). The germline V and J ends were trimmed by 4 bases and 0 bases, with 13 bases remaining between them. This CDR3 is built from 16 residues. The germline V gene encodes CDR1 MNHEY and CDR2 SMNVEV (reference sequence).

The J gene is TRBJ1-2, the V gene TRBV6-5, with TRBD1 matching over 8 bases. The CDR3 contains 15 residues. CDR1 and CDR2 (germline): MNHEY, SVGAGI. Unmatched junction bases numbered 1, after V lost 0 bases and J lost 1 base. CDR3 loop: CASSYSGQVNYGYTF. The CDR3 coding sequence is TGTGCCAGCAGTTACTCGGGACAGGTTAACTATGGCTACACCTTC.

This chain connects TRBV19 to TRBJ2-7; TRBD2 matches at 11 bases. The germline gives CDR1 LNHDA, CDR2 SQIVND (reference sequence). This CDR3 contains 17 residues. The ends lost 4 bases at V and 2 bases at J; junction bases unmatched: 10. The CDR3 sequence is CASSTPSLAGGTYEQYF. The CDR3 nucleotides read TGTGCCAGTAGTACCCCCAGCCTAGCGGGAGGCACCTACGAGCAGTACTTC.

This clone has only a few counts. The rearrangement uses TRBV27 and TRBJ2-7; the match to TRBD2 covers 7 bases. Germline CDR1 reads MNHEY; CDR2 reads SMNVEV (reference sequence). The CDR3 contains 15 residues. J was trimmed by 5 bases and V by 2 bases; bases with no gene match: 9. The CDR3 nucleotides are TGTGCCAGCAGTTTAGGGGGGGACCTCATACACGAGCAGTACTTC. Translating gives CASSLGGDLIHEQYF.

The chain is built from TRBV18 and TRBJ1-4, with D tentatively TRBD1 (5 bases). With 0 bases removed from V and 3 bases from J, the gap between germline ends came to 11 bases. The CDR3 runs to 16 residues. The germline CDR1 and CDR2 sequences are KGHSH and LQKENI. CDR3 coding DNA: TGTGCCAGCTCACCACCGGGGCCGGCCCCTAATGAAAAACTGTTTTTT. Translating gives CASSPPGPAPNEKLFF.

This sequence joins TRBV6-6 and TRBJ2-3; the match to TRBD2 covers 7 bases. The CDR3 has 14 amino acids. CDR1 and CDR2 (germline): MNHNY, SVGAGI (reference sequence). V lost 10 bases and J lost 0; bases outside the gene matches: 7. CDR3 DNA sequence: TGTGCCACCTCTCTAGCGGCTAGCACAGATACGCAGTATTTT. It is translated as CATSLAASTDTQYF.

The CDR3 bases are TGTGCCAGCAGTTCCGGACAGGGATATACTAATGAAAAACTGTTTTTT. This gives the protein CASSSGQGYTNEKLFF. This chain links TRBV28 with TRBJ1-4, with 8 bases identical to TRBD1. This CDR3 comprises 16 residues. Losses at the gene ends were 4 bases for V and 2 bases for J; bases not matched to a gene: 6. Germline V gene data show CDR1 as MDHEN and CDR2 as SYDVKM.

Comment on this clone: The sample holds other DNA sequences that translate to the same CDR3. The V and J genes are TRBV6-5 and TRBJ2-2; a weak D match, TRBD2 (6 bases). V lost 0 bases to trimming and J lost 4 bases, with 9 bases between them. Germline V gives CDR1 MNHEY, CDR2 SVGAGI. The CDR3 totals 15 residues. CDR3 sequence (DNA): TGTGCCAGCAGTTACTCGACCGGGGGCACCGGGGAGCTGTTTTTT. Amino acids: CASSYSTGGTGELFF.